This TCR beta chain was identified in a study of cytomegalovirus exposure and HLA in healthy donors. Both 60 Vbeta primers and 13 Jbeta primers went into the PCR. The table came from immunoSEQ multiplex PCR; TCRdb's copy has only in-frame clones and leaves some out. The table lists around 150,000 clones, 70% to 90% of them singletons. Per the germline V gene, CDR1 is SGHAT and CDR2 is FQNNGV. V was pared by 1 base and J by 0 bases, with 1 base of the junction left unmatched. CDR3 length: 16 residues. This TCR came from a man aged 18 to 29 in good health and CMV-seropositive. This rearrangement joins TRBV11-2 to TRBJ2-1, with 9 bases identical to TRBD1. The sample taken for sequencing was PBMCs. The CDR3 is CASSLGDRVSYNEQFF. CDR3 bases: TGTGCCAGCAGCTTAGGGGACAGGGTCTCCTACAATGAGCAGTTCTTC.